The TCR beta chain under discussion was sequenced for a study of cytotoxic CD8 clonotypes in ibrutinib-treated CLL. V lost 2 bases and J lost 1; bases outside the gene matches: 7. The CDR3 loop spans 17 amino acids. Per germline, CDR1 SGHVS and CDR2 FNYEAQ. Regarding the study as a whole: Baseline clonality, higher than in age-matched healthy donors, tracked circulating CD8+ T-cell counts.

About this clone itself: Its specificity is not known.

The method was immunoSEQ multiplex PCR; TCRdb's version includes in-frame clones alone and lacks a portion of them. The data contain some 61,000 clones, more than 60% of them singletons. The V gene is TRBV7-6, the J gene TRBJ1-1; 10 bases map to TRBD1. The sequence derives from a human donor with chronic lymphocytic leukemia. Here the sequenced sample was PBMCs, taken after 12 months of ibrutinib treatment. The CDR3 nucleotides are TGTGCCAGCAGCTTACGGGACAGGGGCGTTGGGAACACTGAAGCTTTCTTT. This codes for CASSLRDRGVGNTEAFF.